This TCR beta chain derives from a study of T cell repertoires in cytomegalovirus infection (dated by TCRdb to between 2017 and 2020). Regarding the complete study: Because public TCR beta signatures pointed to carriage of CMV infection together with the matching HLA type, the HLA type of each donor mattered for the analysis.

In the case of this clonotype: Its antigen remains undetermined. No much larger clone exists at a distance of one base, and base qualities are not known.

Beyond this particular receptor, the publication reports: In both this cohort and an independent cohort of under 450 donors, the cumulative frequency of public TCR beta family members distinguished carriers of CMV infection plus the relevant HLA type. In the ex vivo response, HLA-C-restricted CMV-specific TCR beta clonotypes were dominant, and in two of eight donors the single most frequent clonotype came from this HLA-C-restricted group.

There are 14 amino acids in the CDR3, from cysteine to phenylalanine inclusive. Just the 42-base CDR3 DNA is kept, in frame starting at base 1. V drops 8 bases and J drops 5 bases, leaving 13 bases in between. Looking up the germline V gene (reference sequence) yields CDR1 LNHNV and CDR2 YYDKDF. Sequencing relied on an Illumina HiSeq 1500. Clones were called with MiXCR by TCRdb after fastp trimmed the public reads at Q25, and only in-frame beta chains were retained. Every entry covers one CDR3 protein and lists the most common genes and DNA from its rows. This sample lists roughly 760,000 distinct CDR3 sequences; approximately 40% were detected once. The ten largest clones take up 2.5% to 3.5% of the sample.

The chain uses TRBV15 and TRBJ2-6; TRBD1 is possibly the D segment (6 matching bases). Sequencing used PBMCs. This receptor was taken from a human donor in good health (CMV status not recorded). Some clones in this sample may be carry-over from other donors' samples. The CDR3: CATGDQGWANVLTF. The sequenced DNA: TGTGCCACCGGCGATCAGGGGTGGGCCAACGTCCTGACTTTC.